The clone carrying this T cell receptor beta chain turned up a few times. The antigen is not known. These data come from a study of beta chain features in type 1 diabetes. Expressed TCRB transcripts were sequenced because the entire RNA isolate underwent reverse transcription. TCRdb keeps only in-frame clones here, not all; method: immunoSEQ multiplex PCR. Of roughly 100,000 clones listed, 28% are singletons. Overall study findings and caveats: TCRB CDR3s from Type 1 diabetes patients were moderately but significantly shorter in all four CD4+ subsets. Type 1 diabetes patients had fewer VDJ junction insertions and more deletions.

The specimen sequenced was central memory CD4+ T cells from blood. This receptor was identified in a woman aged 18-29 years with type 1 diabetes.

The CDR3 spells CASSEAGSVGNQPQHF. In DNA form, the CDR3 reads TGTGCCAGCAGTGAAGCGGGCAGTGTGGGCAATCAGCCCCAGCATTTT. The chain combines TRBV2 with TRBJ1-5; D gene ambiguous. The V end was cut by 0 bases, the J end by 2 bases, with 11 bases between. The germline V gene has CDR1 SNHLY and CDR2 FYNNEI. This CDR3 has 16 residues.